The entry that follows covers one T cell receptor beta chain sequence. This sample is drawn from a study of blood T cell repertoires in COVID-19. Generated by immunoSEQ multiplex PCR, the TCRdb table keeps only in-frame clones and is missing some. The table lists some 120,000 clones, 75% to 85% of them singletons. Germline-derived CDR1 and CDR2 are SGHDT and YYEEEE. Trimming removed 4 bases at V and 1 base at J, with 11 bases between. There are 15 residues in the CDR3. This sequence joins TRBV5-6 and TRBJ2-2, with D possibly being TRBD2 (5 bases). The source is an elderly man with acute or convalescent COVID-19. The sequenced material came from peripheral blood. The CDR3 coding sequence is TGTGCCAGCAGCCCGGGGATTAGGAACACCGGGGAGCTGTTTTTT. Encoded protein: CASSPGIRNTGELFF. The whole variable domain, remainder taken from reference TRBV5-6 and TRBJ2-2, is DAGVTQSPTHLIKTRGQQVTLRCSPKSGHDTVSWYQQALGQGPQFIFQYYEEEERQRGNFPDRFSGHQFPNYSSELNVNALLLGDSALYLCASSPGIRNTGELFFGEGSRLTVL.